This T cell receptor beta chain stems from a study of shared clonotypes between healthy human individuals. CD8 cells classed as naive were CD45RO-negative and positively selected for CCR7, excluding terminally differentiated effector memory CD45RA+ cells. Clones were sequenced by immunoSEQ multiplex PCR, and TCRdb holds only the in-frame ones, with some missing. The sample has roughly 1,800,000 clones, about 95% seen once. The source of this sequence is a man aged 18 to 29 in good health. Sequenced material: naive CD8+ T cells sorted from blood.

CDR3 in amino acids: CASSQGNAGGSYEQYF. As DNA, the CDR3 is TGCGCCAGCAGCCAAGGGAATGCGGGGGGCTCCTACGAGCAGTACTTC. The chain joins TRBV4-3 to TRBJ2-7; 8 positions match TRBD2. The CDR3 has 16 residues. The junction had 5 bases not matched to a gene; V was cut back by 1 base and J by 0 bases. Germline lookup yields CDR1 LGHNA and CDR2 YSLEER.